The TCR beta chain under discussion was sequenced for a study of cytomegalovirus exposure and HLA in healthy donors. Study summary: Sequencing of 150 million to 200 million T cells in an earlier analysis found 95 million to 120 million unique TCR beta sequences.

Healthy bone marrow donors made up the donors. For this clone: Its antigen is still unknown.

Primers included in the PCR were 60 Vbeta and 13 Jbeta primers. Generated by immunoSEQ multiplex PCR, the TCRdb table keeps only in-frame clones and is missing some. This sample yields around 140,000 clones, of which about four fifths are seen a single time; about 4.3% belongs to the top ten. Findings and limits, study-wide: Relative to the roughly 700-donor mean, N-insertions were reportedly fewer in an Asian-associated ancestry cluster in a later analysis. Association of around 17,000 TCR beta sequences with HLA alleles was found at 0.05 false discovery rate in a later analysis.

This CDR3 is built from 11 residues. The chain uses TRBV21-1 and TRBJ2-5; the D call in the table, TRBD2, was not verified against the DNA. The end of the DNA is better explained by TRBJ2-7, so the J call may be wrong. TRBV21-1 is designated a pseudogene. The sequenced sample consisted of PBMCs. The TCR originated in a man in his forties in good health and CMV-seronegative. Here the CDR3 reads CASSKTYEQYF. In DNA, the CDR3 is TGTGCCAGCAGCAAAACCTACGAGCAGTACTTC.